This entry lists 11 T cell receptor beta chains sequenced from one sample in a study of T cells in Graves' hyperthyroidism and ophthalmopathy. Amplified regions were TCR beta CDR3 sequences from RNA transcripts. Primed by the HTBI set, a first-round RT-PCR was run on the TCR CDR3. Each CDR3 protein is one row after TCRdb ran MiXCR on the multiplex PCR reads. The sample holds approximately 430,000 distinct CDR3 sequences, 15% to 19% seen once. The specimen was blood. The receptor set was obtained from a woman under 30 with Graves' hyperthyroidism.

Many counts were recorded for this clonotype. This chain joins TRBV2 and TRBJ2-3; tentative D call: TRBD2 (6 bases). V was trimmed by 4 bases and J by 2 bases, leaving 13 bases between them. Germline V lookup: CDR1 SNHLY, CDR2 FYNNEI. The CDR3 runs to 15 residues. Written as DNA, the CDR3 is TGTGCCAGCAGTGGGGCGGGGCGATCCACAGATACGCAGTATTTT. As protein: CASSGAGRSTDTQYF.

This clonotype was counted only a few times. The chain links TRBV6-1 to TRBJ2-3; D gene uncertain. The V gene lost 7 bases and the J gene lost 11 bases, with 13 bases spanning the gap. This CDR3 has 11 residues. Germline lookup yields CDR1 MNHNS and CDR2 SASEGT. In DNA, the CDR3 is TGTGCCAGCATGCTTAGTATGAGGCAGTATTTT. As protein: CASMLSMRQYF.

The chain's CDR3 is CASNTGGRGYNEQFF. For the CDR3, the DNA is TGTGCCAGCAACACCGGCGGGAGAGGGTACAATGAGCAGTTCTTC. V usage is TRBV28 and J usage is TRBJ2-1; 7 nucleotides match TRBD2. The CDR3 length is 15 residues. CDR1 is MDHEN, CDR2 SYDVKM, per germline. V gave up 7 bases and J gave up 4 bases; unmatched junction bases: 10. Supplemented by reference TRBV28 and TRBJ2-1, the full variable domain reads DVKVTQSSRYLVKRTGEKVFLECVQDMDHENMFWYRQDPGLGLRLIYFSYDVKMKEKGDIPEGYSVSREKKERFSLILESASTNQTSMYLCASNTGGRGYNEQFFGPGTRLTVL.

This clonotype was counted between two and nine times. V usage is TRBV6-6 and J usage is TRBJ1-1; tentative D call: TRBD1 (6 bases). Germline CDR1 is MNHNY and CDR2 is SVGAGI (reference sequence). Trimming removed 2 bases at V and 10 bases at J, with 11 bases between. CDR3 length: 12 amino acids. CDR3 DNA: TGTGCCAGCAGTTACGAGGGGGTAGGAGCTTTCTTT. Its translation: CASSYEGVGAFF.

Worth noting for this clonotype: This may stem from a read error, because a much larger clone lies one nucleotide away. This chain uses TRBV20-1 with TRBJ2-3; 9 bases are a match to TRBD2. The CDR3 consists of 15 residues. The J segment lost 2 bases and the V segment lost 5 bases, leaving 8 bases of the junction unmatched. Per the germline V gene, CDR1 is DFQATT and CDR2 is SNEGSKA (reference sequence). CDR3 sequence (DNA): TGCAGTGCTTCTAAGGCTAGCGGGGCCACAGATACGCAGTATTTT. Translating it yields CSASKASGATDTQYF.

Ten or more counts support this clonotype. The J gene is TRBJ2-1, the V gene TRBV6-1; 8 bases agree with TRBD2. The CDR3 extends over 16 amino acids. The V gene end was trimmed by 7 bases and the J gene end by 6 bases; junction bases not matched to a gene: 14. CDR1 MNHNS and CDR2 SASEGT come from the germline V gene. CDR3 sequence: CASTLTGGVPSNEQFF. CDR3 DNA sequence: TGTGCCAGCACTTTAACCGGGGGGGTACCATCCAATGAGCAGTTCTTC.

In its sample, this clonotype was seen a few times. The CDR3 coding sequence is TGTGCCAGCAGCGTTGGCTCTGGTTATCAGCCCCAGCATTTT. Translated, it gives CASSVGSGYQPQHF. The gene calls are TRBV9 and TRBJ1-5; D call uncertain. This CDR3 contains 14 residues. The V gene's germline CDR1 is SGDLS and CDR2 YYNGEE. Between the trimmed V and J ends, which lost 2 bases and 5 bases, there was a span of 11 bases.

Comments on this clonotype: In this CDR3 the conserved last residue, phenylalanine or tryptophan, is missing, so a read error is likely. V gene TRBV6-1 combines with J gene TRBJ2-1; 9 bases map to TRBD2. Germline loops: CDR1 MNHNS, CDR2 SASEGT. Trimming cost V 6 bases and J 1 base; bases outside gene matches: 7. This CDR3 has 16 amino acids. This CDR3 reads CASSPLSGGSYNEQFL. DNA for the CDR3: TGTGCCAGCAGCCCTCTCAGCGGGGGGTCCTACAATGAGCAGTTCCTC.

This clonotype was seen more than once but under ten times. The rearrangement uses TRBV4-1 and TRBJ1-3, with 12 nucleotides matching TRBD1. Germline V gives CDR1 MGHRA, CDR2 YSYEKL. This CDR3 contains 16 residues. Losses at the gene ends were 4 bases for V and 8 bases for J; bases not matched to a gene: 9. In DNA form, the CDR3 reads TGCGCCAGCAGCCTCTGGGACAGGGGGCCTCTCCACACCATATATTTT. This gives the protein CASSLWDRGPLHTIYF.

This clonotype was detected ten times or more. This chain links TRBV20-1 with TRBJ2-1; 7 bases are a match to TRBD2. The CDR3 is made up of 14 amino acids. Losses at the gene ends were 6 bases for V and 7 bases for J; bases not matched to a gene: 12. CDR1 and CDR2 from the germline V gene are DFQATT and SNEGSKA (reference sequence). CDR3 sequence reads: CSACGTTSGNEQFF. The CDR3 DNA follows: TGCAGTGCATGTGGGACTACAAGTGGTAATGAGCAGTTCTTC.

This clonotype was seen at least ten times. The chain carries TRBV19 and TRBJ1-5, with 7 bases identical to TRBD1. V lost 6 bases, J lost 2 bases, and 7 bases stayed unmatched. The CDR3 runs to 15 residues. CDR1 and CDR2 (germline): LNHDA, SQIVND (reference sequence). CDR3 nucleotide sequence: TGTGCCAGTAGGACCAACAGGGGCGGCAATCAGCCCCAGCATTTT. It yields the protein CASRTNRGGNQPQHF.